Following are 14 T cell receptor beta chains from one sample sequenced in a study of CD8+ T cells in alopecia areata. Extraction of RNA preceded its reverse transcription into cDNA, which served as the sequencing template. TCRdb's copy holds only in-frame clones and misses some; the assay was immunoSEQ multiplex PCR. The sample carries 150,000 to 200,000 clones, 58% recorded once. The treatment: oral pan-JAK inhibitor, 5-10 mg twice daily. Sample: CD4+ T cells sorted from blood, taken at approximately week 61, from a patient treated with tofacitinib. Source of these receptors: a human donor with alopecia areata.

The genes are TRBV6-5 and TRBJ2-2, with unresolved D. Germline V CDR1 and CDR2: MNHEY, SVGAGI. The CDR3 has 15 residues. Trimming removed 0 bases at V and 7 bases at J, with 12 bases between. The CDR3 DNA is TGTGCCAGCAGTTACTCGGCTCCTGGTCACGGGGAGCTGTTTTTT. Amino acid sequence: CASSYSAPGHGELFF.

The chain links TRBV29-1 to TRBJ1-1; D unresolved. The germline CDR1 and CDR2 sequences are SQVTM and ANQGSEA. This CDR3 is 14 amino acids long. V shed 7 bases and J shed 0 bases, with 15 bases lying between them. CDR3: CSGSPLMMNTEAFF. In DNA form, the CDR3 reads TGCAGCGGGAGTCCATTAATGATGAACACTGAAGCTTTCTTT.

The rearrangement uses TRBV9 and TRBJ1-1; D not certain. Germline V gene lookup returns CDR1 SGDLS and CDR2 YYNGEE. Trimming took 4 bases from V and 2 from J, leaving 6 bases between them. This CDR3 has 12 amino acids. The CDR3 nucleotides read TGTGCCAGCAGCTCAACTAACACTGAAGCTTTCTTT. This translates into CASSSTNTEAFF. Together with reference TRBV9 and TRBJ1-1, the CDR3 gives the full variable domain: DSGVTQTPKHLITATGQRVTLRCSPRSGDLSVYWYQQSLDQGLQFLIQYYNGEERAKGNILERFSAQQFPDLHSELNLSSLELGDSALYFCASSSTNTEAFFGQGTRLTVV.

Only one count was recorded for this clone. The genes are TRBV6-6 and TRBJ1-6, with a weak D call TRBD1 (6 bases). Germline CDR1 and CDR2: MNHNY and SVGAGI (reference sequence). This CDR3 contains 13 residues. V shed 4 bases and J shed 10 bases, with 11 bases lying between them. In nucleotides, the CDR3 is TGTGCCAGCAGTTTAGGACAGAGGTCACCCCTCCACTTT. Its protein is CASSLGQRSPLHF.

CDR3 amino acids: CASSLAGGYEQYF. As DNA, the CDR3 is TGTGCCAGCAGCTTAGCGGGGGGTTACGAGCAGTACTTC. This chain links TRBV28 with TRBJ2-7, with 10 bases fitting TRBD2. The CDR3 has 13 amino acids. Looked up from germline, CDR1 is MDHEN and CDR2 is SYDVKM. Germline trimming cut 6 bases from V and 4 bases from J; bases unmatched to any gene: 3.

This clone has more than one count but fewer than ten. The V gene is TRBV6-5, the J gene TRBJ2-3; TRBD1 aligns across 8 bases. V shed 7 bases, J shed 4 bases, and the junction held 7 bases outside the gene matches. The CDR3 covers 14 residues. CDR1 is MNHEY, CDR2 SVGAGI, per germline. The CDR3 DNA is TGTGCCAGCAAGACGACAGGGGTTGCAGATACGCAGTATTTT. Translated, it gives CASKTTGVADTQYF.

The chain links TRBV29-1 to TRBJ1-2; weak D call: TRBD1 (5 bases). CDR3 length: 15 amino acids. Germline CDR1 SQVTM, CDR2 ANQGSEA. The V end lost 3 bases, the J end lost 8 bases, and 22 bases lay between the germline ends. The CDR3, as DNA: TGCAGCGTTGACCGGGACCGACCCTCGCTGCGGGGCTACACCTTC. As protein: CSVDRDRPSLRGYTF. Using reference TRBV29-1 and TRBJ1-2 for the parts outside the CDR3, the full variable domain is SAVISQKPSRDICQRGTSLTIQCQVDSQVTMMFWYRQQPGQSLTLIATANQGSEATYESGFVIDKFPISRPNLTFSTLTVSNMSPEDSSIYLCSVDRDRPSLRGYTFGSGTRLTVV.

This sequence joins TRBV7-9 and TRBJ1-5; no clear D. The length of the CDR3 is 13 residues. The V gene lost 5 bases and the J gene lost 7 bases, with 12 bases spanning the gap. Germline CDR1 SEHNR, CDR2 FQNEAQ (reference sequence). The chain's CDR3 is CASSEGSGQPQHF. In DNA form, the CDR3 reads TGTGCCAGCAGCGAGGGCTCTGGCCAGCCCCAGCATTTT.

This clone was seen more than once but under ten times. The chain couples TRBV19 to TRBJ2-6; 7 positions match TRBD1. The V and J ends lost 5 bases and 0 bases, in that order; junction bases with no gene match: 1. Germline V CDR1 and CDR2: LNHDA, SQIVND (reference sequence). This CDR3 is 15 amino acids long. CDR3 DNA sequence: TGTGCCAGTAGTCGGGACAGCTCTGGGGCCAACGTCCTGACTTTC. Translating gives CASSRDSSGANVLTF.

The chain couples TRBV27 to TRBJ1-3, with TRBD1 as a possible D gene (5 bases). This CDR3 contains 14 residues. Germline V gene data show CDR1 as MNHEY and CDR2 as SMNVEV (reference sequence). The V end was cut by 0 bases, the J end by 3 bases, with 6 bases between. The CDR3 is CASSLSQGGNTIYF. The DNA of the CDR3 is TGTGCCAGCAGTTTATCGCAGGGTGGAAACACCATATATTTT.

The CDR3 protein is CASSSSGGGNTEAFF. The CDR3 DNA is TGTGCCAGCAGCTCGAGTGGAGGGGGGAACACTGAAGCTTTCTTT. The chain uses TRBV7-9 and TRBJ1-1, with D perhaps matching TRBD1 (6 bases). Between the trimmed V and J ends, which lost 4 bases and 1 base, there was a span of 13 bases. The CDR3 is 15 residues long. Per germline, CDR1 SEHNR and CDR2 FQNEAQ (reference sequence).

The rearrangement uses TRBV19 and TRBJ1-1, with TRBD1 identical over 7 bases. Germline CDR1 reads LNHDA; CDR2 reads SQIVND (reference sequence). V shed 7 bases and J 0 bases; nucleotides not matched to a gene: 5. There are 14 residues in the CDR3. The CDR3 DNA is TGTGCCAGTATCCCGGACAGGTTGAACACTGAAGCTTTCTTT. This translates into CASIPDRLNTEAFF.

The genes are TRBV23-1 and TRBJ1-5, with D uncertain. TRBV23-1 is annotated as an ORF whose role is uncertain. The CDR3 is 14 residues long. V lost 10 bases and J 7 bases, leaving 20 bases between the germline ends. The CDR3 DNA sequence: TGCGCCATCCCACTCTTTATGGATCGACAGCCCCAGCATTTT. It codes for CAIPLFMDRQPQHF.

This clone was observed a single time. The J gene is TRBJ2-7, the V gene TRBV7-9; 11 positions agree with TRBD1. Germline V gene sequence: CDR1 SEHNR, CDR2 FQNEAQ (reference sequence). CDR3 size: 15 residues. After removal of 5 bases from V and 7 bases from J, the junction contained 10 bases not matched to a gene. The CDR3 sequence is CASSIEGQGVREQYF. Written as DNA, the CDR3 is TGTGCCAGCAGCATCGAGGGACAGGGGGTCCGTGAGCAGTACTTC.